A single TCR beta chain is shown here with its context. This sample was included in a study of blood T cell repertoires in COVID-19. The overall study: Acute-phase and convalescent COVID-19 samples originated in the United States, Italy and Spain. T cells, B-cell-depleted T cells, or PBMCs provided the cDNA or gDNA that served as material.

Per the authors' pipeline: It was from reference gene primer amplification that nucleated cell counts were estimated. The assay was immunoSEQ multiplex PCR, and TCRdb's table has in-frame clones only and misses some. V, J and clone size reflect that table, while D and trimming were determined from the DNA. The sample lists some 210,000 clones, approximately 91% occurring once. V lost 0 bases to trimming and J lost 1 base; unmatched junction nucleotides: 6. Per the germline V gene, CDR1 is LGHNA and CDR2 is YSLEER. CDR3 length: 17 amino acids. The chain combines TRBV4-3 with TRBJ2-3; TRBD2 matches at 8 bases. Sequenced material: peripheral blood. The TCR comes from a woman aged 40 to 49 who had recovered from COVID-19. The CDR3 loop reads CASSQDRAGARTDTQYF. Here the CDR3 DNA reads TGCGCCAGCAGCCAAGATCGAGCGGGAGCCCGCACAGATACGCAGTATTTT.